Described below is a single T cell receptor (beta chain) sequence and its context. The V and J ends lost 7 bases and 8 bases respectively, with 17 bases between them. Germline V lookup: CDR1 SEHNR, CDR2 FQNEAQ (reference sequence). CDR3 length equals 13 residues. The sample belongs to a study of cytomegalovirus exposure and HLA in healthy donors. With 60 Vbeta and 13 Jbeta primers, the PCR was carried out. Data came from immunoSEQ multiplex PCR; TCRdb stores just in-frame clones and leaves some out. Of around 140,000 clones in the sample, around 79% were seen once. Sequencing input: PBMCs. The chain has TRBV7-9 and TRBJ1-1; the D gene is possibly TRBD1 (6 bases). This TCR derives from a woman between 40 and 55 years old in good health and CMV-seronegative. CDR3 amino acids: CASTTRQDQEAFF. CDR3 nucleotide sequence: TGTGCCAGCACCACCCGACAGGACCAAGAAGCTTTCTTT.